Below, 12 T cell receptor beta chains from the same sample are listed, as sequenced in a study of blood T cell repertoires in COVID-19. Generated by immunoSEQ multiplex PCR, the TCRdb table keeps only in-frame clones and is missing some. The table lists about 220,000 clones, around 84% of them singletons. The sequenced sample consisted of PBMCs or T cells enriched from blood (not recorded which). Every receptor here comes from a woman aged 40 to 55 who had recovered from COVID-19.

The chain employs TRBV27 and TRBJ1-2; 12 bases line up with TRBD1. CDR3 length: 17 amino acids. V lost 8 bases to trimming and J lost 4 bases; unmatched junction nucleotides: 14. Looked up from germline, CDR1 is MNHEY and CDR2 is SMNVEV (reference sequence). The CDR3 nucleotides are TGTGCCAGCTTCTTCCGGGACAGGGGGCATGAGGGCTATGGCTACACCTTC. Translation: CASFFRDRGHEGYGYTF.

The chain is built from TRBV24-1 and TRBJ2-1; 10 bases align to TRBD2. Losses at the gene ends were 3 bases for V and 7 bases for J; bases not matched to a gene: 8. Germline assignment: CDR1 KGHDR and CDR2 SFDVKD. This CDR3 spans 16 amino acids. This chain's CDR3 is CATSDQRGGTLNEQFF. In nucleotides, the CDR3 is TGTGCCACCAGTGATCAGCGGGGGGGCACTTTGAATGAGCAGTTCTTC.

This clone was seen only once. The genes are TRBV10-3 and TRBJ2-1, with TRBD2 matching over 11 bases. The CDR3 sequence is 15 residues long. V shed 4 bases and J 8 bases; nucleotides not matched to a gene: 7. CDR1 is ENHRY, CDR2 SYGVKD, per germline. CDR3: CAISGTSGRVYEQFF. CDR3 bases: TGTGCCATCAGTGGTACTAGCGGGAGAGTCTATGAGCAGTTCTTC.

The chain employs TRBV4-2 and TRBJ2-5; 11 nucleotides align to TRBD2. Trimming removed 5 bases from V and 7 bases from J; junction bases left unmatched: 6. Germline V gives CDR1 LGHNA, CDR2 YNFKEQ. CDR3 length: 14 amino acids. The CDR3 nucleotides are TGTGCCAGCAGCACCGGGACTAGCGGACGGACCCAGTACTTC. Translation gives CASSTGTSGRTQYF.

The chain joins TRBV12-2 to TRBJ2-5; TRBD2 is taken as the D call from the table, unchecked against the DNA. TRBV12-2 is an annotated pseudogene. There are 16 residues in the CDR3. The CDR3 bases are TGTGCAAGTCGCTTGACTAGCGGGAGGGGACAAGAGACCCAGTACTTC. Its translation: CASRLTSGRGQETQYF.

The J gene is TRBJ1-4, the V gene TRBV5-4, with D maybe TRBD1 (6 bases). There are 14 residues in the CDR3. Germline CDR1 reads SGHNT; CDR2 reads YYREEE (reference sequence). V was shortened by 3 bases and J by 4 bases, with 10 bases between the two germline ends. The CDR3 protein is CASSSGQNNEKLFF. The CDR3 bases are TGTGCCAGCAGCTCCGGACAGAATAATGAAAAACTGTTTTTT. Looking up the rest from reference TRBV5-4 and TRBJ1-4 gives the full variable domain: ETGVTQSPTHLIKTRGQQVTLRCSSQSGHNTVSWYQQALGQGPQFIFQYYREEENGRGNFPPRFSGLQFPNYSSELNVNALELDDSALYLCASSSGQNNEKLFFGSGTQLSVL.

V usage is TRBV7-9 and J usage is TRBJ2-1, with D tentatively TRBD2 (5 bases). Per germline, CDR1 SEHNR and CDR2 FQNEAQ (reference sequence). This CDR3 has 17 amino acids. Deletions cut 1 base from V and 0 bases from J, with 13 bases between. The DNA of the CDR3 is TGTGCCAGCAGCTTAGAGGCCTCTGACTACTCCTACAATGAGCAGTTCTTC. Translation gives CASSLEASDYSYNEQFF. Based on the CDR3 plus reference TRBV7-9 and TRBJ2-1, the full variable domain is DTGVSQNPRHKITKRGQNVTFRCDPISEHNRLYWYRQTLGQGPEFLTYFQNEAQLEKSRLLSDRFSAERPKGSFSTLEIQRTEQGDSAMYLCASSLEASDYSYNEQFFGPGTRLTVL.

The chain carries TRBV30 and TRBJ2-5; TRBD2 matches 11 bases. V lost 4 bases and J lost 2; bases outside the gene matches: 3. The CDR3 runs 14 residues. Germline assignment: CDR1 GTSNPN and CDR2 SVGIG (reference sequence). Written as DNA, the CDR3 is TGTGCCTGGAAAGTAGCGGGAGGGCAAGAGACCCAGTACTTC. Translating it yields CAWKVAGGQETQYF. The full variable domain, its missing parts supplied by reference TRBV30 and TRBJ2-5, is SQTIHQWPATLVQPVGSPLSLECTVEGTSNPNLYWYRQAAGRGLQLLFYSVGIGQISSEVPQNLSASRPQDRQFILSSKKLLLSDSGFYLCAWKVAGGQETQYFGPGTRLLVL.

The chain combines TRBV6-6 with TRBJ2-1; D is unclear. The V end was cut by 6 bases, the J end by 4 bases, with 10 bases between. The CDR3 sequence is 13 residues long. From germline, CDR1 is MNHNY and CDR2 SVGAGI (reference sequence). The DNA for the CDR3 is TGTGCCAGCAGGGAAGAGGATTACAATGAGCAGTTCTTC. It is translated as CASREEDYNEQFF.

The rearrangement uses TRBV5-6 and TRBJ2-6; D uncertain. Trimming cost V 2 bases and J 2 bases, with 8 bases left between them. The CDR3 is 15 amino acids. Germline CDR1 SGHDT, CDR2 YYEEEE. The CDR3 DNA reads as TGTGCCAGCAGCTTTAGAGGTACTGGGGCCAACGTCCTGACTTTC. Its translation is CASSFRGTGANVLTF.

V gene TRBV14 combines with J gene TRBJ1-2; D remains ambiguous. Germline CDR1 SGHDN, CDR2 FVKESK. Between the trimmed V and J ends, which lost 2 bases and 6 bases, there was a span of 13 bases. This CDR3 has 14 residues. CDR3 amino acids: CASSQSRGTHGYTF. DNA of the CDR3: TGTGCCAGCAGCCAATCCCGGGGAACACATGGCTACACCTTC.

This clone was seen repeatedly, ten times or more. The V and J genes are TRBV5-5 and TRBJ2-7; 12 bases match TRBD2. The CDR3 is 13 residues long. V gave up 2 bases and J gave up 7 bases; unmatched junction bases: 1. From germline, CDR1 is SGHKS and CDR2 YYEKEE (reference sequence). CDR3 sequence: CASSFLAGGEQYF. The CDR3 region has the DNA TGTGCCAGCAGCTTCCTAGCGGGAGGGGAGCAGTACTTC.